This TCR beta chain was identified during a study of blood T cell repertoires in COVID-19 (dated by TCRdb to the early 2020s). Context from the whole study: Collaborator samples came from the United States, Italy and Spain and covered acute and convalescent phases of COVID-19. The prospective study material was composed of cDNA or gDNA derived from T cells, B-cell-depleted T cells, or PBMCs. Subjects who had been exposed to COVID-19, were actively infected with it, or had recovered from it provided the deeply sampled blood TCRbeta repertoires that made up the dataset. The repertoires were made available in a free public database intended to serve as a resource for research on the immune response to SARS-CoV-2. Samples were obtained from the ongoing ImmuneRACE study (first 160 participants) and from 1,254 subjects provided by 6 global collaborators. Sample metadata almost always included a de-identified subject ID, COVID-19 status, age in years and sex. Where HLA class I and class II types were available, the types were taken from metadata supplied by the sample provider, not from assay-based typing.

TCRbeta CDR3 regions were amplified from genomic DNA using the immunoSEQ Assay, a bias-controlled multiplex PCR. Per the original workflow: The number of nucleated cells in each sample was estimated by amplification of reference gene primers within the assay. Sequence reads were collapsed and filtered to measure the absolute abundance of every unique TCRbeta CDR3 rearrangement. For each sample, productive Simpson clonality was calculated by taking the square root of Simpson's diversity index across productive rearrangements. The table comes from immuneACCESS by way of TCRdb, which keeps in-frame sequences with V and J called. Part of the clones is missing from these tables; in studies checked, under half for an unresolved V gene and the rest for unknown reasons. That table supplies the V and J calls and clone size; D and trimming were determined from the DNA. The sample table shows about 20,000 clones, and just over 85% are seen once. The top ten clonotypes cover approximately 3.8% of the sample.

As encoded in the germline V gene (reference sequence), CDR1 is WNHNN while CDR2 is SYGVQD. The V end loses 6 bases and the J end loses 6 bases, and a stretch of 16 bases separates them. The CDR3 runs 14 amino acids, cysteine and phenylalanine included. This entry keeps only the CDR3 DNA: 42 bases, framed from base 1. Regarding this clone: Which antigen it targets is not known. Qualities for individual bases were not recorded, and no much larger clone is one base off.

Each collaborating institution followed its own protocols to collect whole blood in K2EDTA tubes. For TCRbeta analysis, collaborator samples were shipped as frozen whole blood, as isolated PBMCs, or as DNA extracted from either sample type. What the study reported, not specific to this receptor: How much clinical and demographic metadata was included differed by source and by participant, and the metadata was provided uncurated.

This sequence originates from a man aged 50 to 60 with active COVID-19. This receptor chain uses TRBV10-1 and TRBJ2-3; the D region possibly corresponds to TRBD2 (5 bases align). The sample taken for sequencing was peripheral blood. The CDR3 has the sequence CASSPRVIGDTQYF. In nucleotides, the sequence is TGCGCCAGCAGCCCGAGGGTGATTGGGGATACGCAGTATTTT.